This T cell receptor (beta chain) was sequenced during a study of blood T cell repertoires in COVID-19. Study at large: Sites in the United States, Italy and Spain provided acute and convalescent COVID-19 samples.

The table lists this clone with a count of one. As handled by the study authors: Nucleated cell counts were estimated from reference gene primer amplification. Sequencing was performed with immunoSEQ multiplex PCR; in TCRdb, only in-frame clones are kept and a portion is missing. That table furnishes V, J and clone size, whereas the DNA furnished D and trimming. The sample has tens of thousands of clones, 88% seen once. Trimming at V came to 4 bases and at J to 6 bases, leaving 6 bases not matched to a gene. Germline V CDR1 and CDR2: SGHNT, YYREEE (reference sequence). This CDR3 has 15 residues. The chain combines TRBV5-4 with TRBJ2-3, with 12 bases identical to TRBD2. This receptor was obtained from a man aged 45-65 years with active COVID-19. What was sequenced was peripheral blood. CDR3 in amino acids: CASSRRLAGVDTQYF. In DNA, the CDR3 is TGTGCCAGCAGCCGAAGACTAGCGGGAGTCGATACGCAGTATTTT. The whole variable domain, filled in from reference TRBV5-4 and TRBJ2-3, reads ETGVTQSPTHLIKTRGQQVTLRCSSQSGHNTVSWYQQALGQGPQFIFQYYREEENGRGNFPPRFSGLQFPNYSSELNVNALELDDSALYLCASSRRLAGVDTQYFGPGTRLTVL.